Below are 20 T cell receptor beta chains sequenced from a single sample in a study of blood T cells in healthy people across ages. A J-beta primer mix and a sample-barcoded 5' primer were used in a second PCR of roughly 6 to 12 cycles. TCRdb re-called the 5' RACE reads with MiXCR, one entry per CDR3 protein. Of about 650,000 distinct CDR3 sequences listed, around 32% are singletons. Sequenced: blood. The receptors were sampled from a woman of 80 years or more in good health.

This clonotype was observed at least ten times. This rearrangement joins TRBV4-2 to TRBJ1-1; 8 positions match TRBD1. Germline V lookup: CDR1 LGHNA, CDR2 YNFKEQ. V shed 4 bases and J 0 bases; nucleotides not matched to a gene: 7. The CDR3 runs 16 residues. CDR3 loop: CASSPGAGGLNTEAFF. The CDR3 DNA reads TGTGCCAGCAGCCCCGGGGCAGGGGGCCTGAACACTGAAGCTTTCTTT.

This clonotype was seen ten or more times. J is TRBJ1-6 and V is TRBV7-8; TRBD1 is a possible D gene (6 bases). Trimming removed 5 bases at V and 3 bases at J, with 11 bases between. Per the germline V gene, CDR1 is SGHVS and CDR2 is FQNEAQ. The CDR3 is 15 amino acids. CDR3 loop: CASSHRDIYNSPLHF. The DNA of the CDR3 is TGTGCCAGCAGCCACAGGGACATCTATAATTCACCCCTCCACTTT.

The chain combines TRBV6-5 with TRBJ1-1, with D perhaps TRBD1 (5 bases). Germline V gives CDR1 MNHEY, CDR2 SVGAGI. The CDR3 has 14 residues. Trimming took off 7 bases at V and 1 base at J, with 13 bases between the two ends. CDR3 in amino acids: CASTNRGQNTEAFF. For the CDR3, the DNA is TGTGCCAGCACCAACCGGGGCCAGAACACTGAAGCTTTCTTT.

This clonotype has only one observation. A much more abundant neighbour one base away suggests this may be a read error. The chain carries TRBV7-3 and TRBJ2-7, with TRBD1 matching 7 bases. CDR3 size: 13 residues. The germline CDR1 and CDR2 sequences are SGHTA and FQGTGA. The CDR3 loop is CAGSLIAGGEQYF. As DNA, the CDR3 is TGTGCCGGCAGCTTAATTGCAGGGGGCGAGCAGTACTTC.

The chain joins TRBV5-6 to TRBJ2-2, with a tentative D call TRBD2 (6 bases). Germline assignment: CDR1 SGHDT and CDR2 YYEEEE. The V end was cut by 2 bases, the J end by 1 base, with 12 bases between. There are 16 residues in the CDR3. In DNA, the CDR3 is TGTGCCAGCAGCTTTCGCTCCGGGGGGAACACCGGGGAGCTGTTTTTT. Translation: CASSFRSGGNTGELFF.

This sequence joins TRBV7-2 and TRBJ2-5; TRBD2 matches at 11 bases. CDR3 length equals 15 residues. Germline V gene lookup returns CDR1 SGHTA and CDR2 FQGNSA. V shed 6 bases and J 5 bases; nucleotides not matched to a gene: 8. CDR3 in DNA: TGTGCCAGCAGGGTAGCGGGGGGGCTTACGGAGACCCAGTACTTC. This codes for CASRVAGGLTETQYF.

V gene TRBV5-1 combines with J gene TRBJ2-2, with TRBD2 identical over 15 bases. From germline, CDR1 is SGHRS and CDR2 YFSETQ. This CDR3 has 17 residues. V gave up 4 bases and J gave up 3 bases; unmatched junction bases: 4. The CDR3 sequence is CASSKGLAGGYTGELFF. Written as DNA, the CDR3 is TGCGCCAGCAGCAAGGGACTAGCGGGAGGTTACACCGGGGAGCTGTTTTTT.

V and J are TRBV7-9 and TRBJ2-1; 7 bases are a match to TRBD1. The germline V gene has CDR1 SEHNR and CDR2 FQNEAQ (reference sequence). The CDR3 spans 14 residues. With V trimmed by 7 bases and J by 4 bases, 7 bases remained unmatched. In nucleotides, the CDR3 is TGTGCCAGCATCCCCGGGACAGATTACAATGAGCAGTTCTTC. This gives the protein CASIPGTDYNEQFF.

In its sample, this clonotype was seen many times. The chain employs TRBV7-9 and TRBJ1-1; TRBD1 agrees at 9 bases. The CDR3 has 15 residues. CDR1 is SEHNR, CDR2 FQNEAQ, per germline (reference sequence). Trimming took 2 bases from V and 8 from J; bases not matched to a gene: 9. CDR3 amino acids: CASSLSGQGTSEAFF. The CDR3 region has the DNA TGTGCCAGCAGCTTATCGGGACAGGGTACCTCGGAAGCTTTCTTT.

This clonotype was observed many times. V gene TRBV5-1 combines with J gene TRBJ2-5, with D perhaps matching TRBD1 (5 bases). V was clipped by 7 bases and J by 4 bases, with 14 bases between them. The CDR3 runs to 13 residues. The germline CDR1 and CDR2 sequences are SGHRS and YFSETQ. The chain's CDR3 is CASLQGIGETQYF. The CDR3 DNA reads TGCGCCAGCCTGCAGGGTATCGGAGAGACCCAGTACTTC.

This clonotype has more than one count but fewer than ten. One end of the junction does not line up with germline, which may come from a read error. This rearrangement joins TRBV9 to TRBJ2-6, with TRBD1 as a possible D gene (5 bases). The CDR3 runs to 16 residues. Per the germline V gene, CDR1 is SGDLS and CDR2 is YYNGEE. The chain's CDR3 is CANSVGEGNGANVLTF. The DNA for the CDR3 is TGTGCCAACAGCGTAGGGGAAGGGAACGGGGCCAACGTCCTGACTTTC.

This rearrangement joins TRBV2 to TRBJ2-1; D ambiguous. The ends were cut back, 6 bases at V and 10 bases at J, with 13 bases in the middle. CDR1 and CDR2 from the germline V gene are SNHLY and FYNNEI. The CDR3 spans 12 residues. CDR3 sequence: CASRMNMWEQFF. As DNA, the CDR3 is TGTGCCAGCAGGATGAATATGTGGGAGCAGTTCTTC.

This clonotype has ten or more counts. Written as DNA, the CDR3 is TGTGCCAGCAGTTTTGGGCACCGCCGCGAGCAGTACTTC. It is translated as CASSFGHRREQYF. The J gene is TRBJ2-7, the V gene TRBV27; D is unresolved. Germline loops: CDR1 MNHEY, CDR2 SMNVEV (reference sequence). V lost 3 bases, J lost 6 bases, and 12 bases lay in between. The CDR3 has 13 residues.

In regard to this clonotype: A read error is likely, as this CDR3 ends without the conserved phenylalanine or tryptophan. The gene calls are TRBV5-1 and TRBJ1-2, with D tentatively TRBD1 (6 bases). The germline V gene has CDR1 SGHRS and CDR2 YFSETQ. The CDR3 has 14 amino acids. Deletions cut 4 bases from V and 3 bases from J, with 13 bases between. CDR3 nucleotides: TGCGCCAGCAGCCCAGCTCCAGGGGACTATGGCTACACCTGC. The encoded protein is CASSPAPGDYGYTC.

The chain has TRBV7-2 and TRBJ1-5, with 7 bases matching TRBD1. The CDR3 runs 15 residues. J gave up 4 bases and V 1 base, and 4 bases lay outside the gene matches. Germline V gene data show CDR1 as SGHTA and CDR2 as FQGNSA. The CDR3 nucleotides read TGTGCCAGCAGCTTAGAGACAGGGCAGAATCAGCCCCAGCATTTT. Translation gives CASSLETGQNQPQHF.

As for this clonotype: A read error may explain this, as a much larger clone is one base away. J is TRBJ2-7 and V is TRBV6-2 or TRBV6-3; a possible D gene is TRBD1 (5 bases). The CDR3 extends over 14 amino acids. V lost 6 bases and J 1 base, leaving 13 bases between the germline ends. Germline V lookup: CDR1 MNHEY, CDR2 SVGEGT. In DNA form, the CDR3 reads TGTGCCAGCAGAAACTCGGCAGGGTCCTACGAGCAGTACTTC. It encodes CASRNSAGSYEQYF.

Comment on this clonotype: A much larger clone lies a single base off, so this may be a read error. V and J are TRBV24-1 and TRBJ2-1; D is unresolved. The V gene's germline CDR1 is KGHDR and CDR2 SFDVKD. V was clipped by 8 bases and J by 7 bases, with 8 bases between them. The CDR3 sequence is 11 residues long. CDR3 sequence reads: CATKLVNEQFF. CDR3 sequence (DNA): TGTGCCACCAAACTGGTGAATGAGCAGTTCTTC.

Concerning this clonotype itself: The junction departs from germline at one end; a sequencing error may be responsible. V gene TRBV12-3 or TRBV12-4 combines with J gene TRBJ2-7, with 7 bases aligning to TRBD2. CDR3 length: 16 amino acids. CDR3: CASSLGGGALAYKQYF. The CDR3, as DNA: TGTGCCAGCAGTTTAGGGGGAGGGGCACTGGCCTACAAGCAGTACTTC.

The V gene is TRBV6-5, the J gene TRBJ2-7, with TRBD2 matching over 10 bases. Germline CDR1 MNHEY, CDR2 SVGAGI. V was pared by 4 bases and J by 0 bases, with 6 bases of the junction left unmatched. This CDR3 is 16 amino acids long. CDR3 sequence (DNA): TGTGCCAGCAGTTCCAGACTAGCGGGCCTCTCCTACGAGCAGTACTTC. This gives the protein CASSSRLAGLSYEQYF.

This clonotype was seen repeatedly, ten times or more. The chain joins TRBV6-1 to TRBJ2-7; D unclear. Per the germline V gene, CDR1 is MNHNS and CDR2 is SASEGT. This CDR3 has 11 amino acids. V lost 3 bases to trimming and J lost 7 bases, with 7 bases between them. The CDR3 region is CASSDVGEQYF. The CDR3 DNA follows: TGTGCCAGCAGTGATGTGGGTGAGCAGTACTTC.